This TCR beta chain was profiled in a study of vaccination and CD4 T cells after COVID-19. Overall study context: Control cultures were given a CEFX pool, an HIV-1 Nef pool, or no peptide.

Sequencing of the DNA from cultured CD4+ T cells was carried out with the Oncomine TCR Beta short-read assay. Genomic DNA was extracted from cultured CD4+ T cells. TCRdb reprocessed the PCR reads with MiXCR, giving one entry per CDR3 protein. The sample records about 20,000 distinct CDR3 sequences, roughly half being singletons. This clonotype has more than one count but fewer than ten. Its antigen is currently unknown. V shed 6 bases and J 3 bases; nucleotides not matched to a gene: 4. The CDR3 sequence is 13 residues long. Germline V gives CDR1 MNHEY, CDR2 SMNVEV (reference sequence). Treatment meaning: roughly 10-day PBMC culture with coronavirus spike peptide pools or control peptides (ViraFEST assay).

The sequence derives from a human donor who had recovered from COVID-19. Input material: CD4+ T cells from blood, cultured in vitro. The chain links TRBV27 to TRBJ1-2, with TRBD1 identical over 7 bases. Here the CDR3 DNA reads TGTGCCAGCAGCCGGACAGGAGACTATGGCTACACCTTC. It yields the protein CASSRTGDYGYTF.